This T cell receptor beta chain appears in the sequencing data of a study of spatial heterogeneity in lung cancer. Study-wide findings and caveats: In blood, ubiquitous expanded tumor TCRs appeared more at resection than follow-up.

Each molecule of TCR cDNA was tagged with one unique molecular identifier. Via MiXCR, TCRdb re-called the 5' RACE reads, giving one row per CDR3 protein. This table has some 15,000 distinct CDR3 sequences, roughly 15% appearing once. This CDR3 region has 15 residues. The germline V gene encodes CDR1 GTSNPN and CDR2 SVGIG (reference sequence). V shed 3 bases and J shed 10 bases, with 19 bases lying between them. In regard to this clonotype: Its antigen is not known.

The time point was: sample taken at primary tumor resection. The sequenced material consisted of unsorted whole RNA from tumor, nontumor lung or frozen PBMC. The donor group consisted of under 95 patients who had untreated, early-stage non-small cell lung cancer. The material sequenced was PBMCs, taken at surgery. The receptor was derived from a male donor with early-stage non-small cell lung cancer. The rearrangement links TRBV30 to TRBJ1-6; no firm D call. CDR3 coding DNA: TGTGCCTGGAGGGTTACCGGACGTATGGAATCACCCCTCCACTTT. It is translated as CAWRVTGRMESPLHF.